The next 5 T cell receptor beta chains were all read from a single sample in a study of blood T cell repertoires in COVID-19. Method: immunoSEQ multiplex PCR; TCRdb's copy keeps in-frame clones and lacks some. This sample has about 220,000 clones, with 75% to 90% found just once. The sequenced material came from peripheral blood. Source of these receptors: a human donor in a cohort sampled during active COVID-19.

This clone occurred a few times. The CDR3 region has the DNA TGTGCCTGGAGCTGGACTAGCGGGGGCTACGAGCAGTACTTC. Protein sequence: CAWSWTSGGYEQYF. The V and J genes are TRBV30 and TRBJ2-7; TRBD2 agrees at 13 bases. The CDR3 is 14 amino acids. CDR1 and CDR2 (germline): GTSNPN, SVGIG (reference sequence). The J segment lost 3 bases and the V segment lost 3 bases, leaving 2 bases of the junction unmatched.

This chain links TRBV5-4 with TRBJ2-6; 8 nucleotides align to TRBD1. The germline V gene encodes CDR1 SGHNT and CDR2 YYREEE (reference sequence). With V trimmed by 0 bases and J by 2 bases, 1 base remained unmatched. This CDR3 comprises 16 residues. CDR3: CASSLDRGAGANVLTF. CDR3 in DNA: TGTGCCAGCAGCTTGGACAGGGGGGCTGGGGCCAACGTCCTGACTTTC. Combining the CDR3 with reference TRBV5-4 and TRBJ2-6 gives the whole variable domain ETGVTQSPTHLIKTRGQQVTLRCSSQSGHNTVSWYQQALGQGPQFIFQYYREEENGRGNFPPRFSGLQFPNYSSELNVNALELDDSALYLCASSLDRGAGANVLTFGAGSRLTVL.

The chain joins TRBV7-2 to TRBJ2-7, with D possibly matching TRBD1 (5 bases). The V gene's germline CDR1 is SGHTA and CDR2 FQGNSA. This CDR3 is built from 15 residues. Trimming removed 5 bases at V and 3 bases at J, with 17 bases between. CDR3 coding DNA: TGTGCCAGCAGCCAACAGACAGCGTCCTACTACGAGCAGTACTTC. It translates to CASSQQTASYYEQYF.

V is TRBV2 and J is TRBJ1-1; the D gene is possibly TRBD1 (6 bases). This CDR3 contains 14 residues. V was cut by 1 base and J by 4 bases, with 10 bases left in between. The germline V gene has CDR1 SNHLY and CDR2 FYNNEI. The CDR3 is CASSEDRVGTEAFF. The CDR3 region has the DNA TGTGCCAGCAGTGAAGACAGGGTAGGCACTGAAGCTTTCTTT.

Of note for this clone: The sample contains more than one DNA sequence encoding this CDR3. J is TRBJ2-7 and V is TRBV7-6; TRBD2 aligns across 12 bases. V lost 1 base and J lost 4; bases outside the gene matches: 2. Germline V CDR1 and CDR2: SGHVS, FNYEAQ. The CDR3 has 15 amino acids. CDR3 bases: TGTGCCAGCAGCTTAGAAACTAGCGGGAGGTACGAGCAGTACTTC. Amino acids: CASSLETSGRYEQYF.